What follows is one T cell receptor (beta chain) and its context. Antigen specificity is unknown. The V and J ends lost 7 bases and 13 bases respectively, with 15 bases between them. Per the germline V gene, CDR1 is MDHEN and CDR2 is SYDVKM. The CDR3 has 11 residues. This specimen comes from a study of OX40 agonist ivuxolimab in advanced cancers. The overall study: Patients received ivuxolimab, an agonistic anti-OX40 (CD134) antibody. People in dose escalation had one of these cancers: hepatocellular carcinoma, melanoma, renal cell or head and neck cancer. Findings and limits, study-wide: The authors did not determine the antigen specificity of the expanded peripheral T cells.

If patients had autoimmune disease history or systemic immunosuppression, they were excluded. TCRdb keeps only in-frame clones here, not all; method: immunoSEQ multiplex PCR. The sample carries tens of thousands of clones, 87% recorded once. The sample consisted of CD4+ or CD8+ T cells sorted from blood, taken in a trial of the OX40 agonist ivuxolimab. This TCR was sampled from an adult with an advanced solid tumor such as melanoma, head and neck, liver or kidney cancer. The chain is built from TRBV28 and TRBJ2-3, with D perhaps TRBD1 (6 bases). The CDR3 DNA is TGTGCCAGCAACACAGGGTTTAGAGAGTATTTT. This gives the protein CASNTGFREYF.